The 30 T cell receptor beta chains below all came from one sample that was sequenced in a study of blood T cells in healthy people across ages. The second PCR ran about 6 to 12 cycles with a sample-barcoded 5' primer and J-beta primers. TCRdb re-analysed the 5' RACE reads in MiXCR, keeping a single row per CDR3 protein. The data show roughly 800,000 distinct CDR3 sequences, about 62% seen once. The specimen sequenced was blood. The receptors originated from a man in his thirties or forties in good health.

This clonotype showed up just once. CDR3 bases: TGCAGCGTTGAAATGGGCAGGACCTACGAGCAGTACTTC. This encodes CSVEMGRTYEQYF. The chain joins TRBV29-1 to TRBJ2-4; D gene uncertain. The DNA end lines up better with TRBJ2-7; the J call may be wrong. The CDR3 has 13 residues. CDR1 and CDR2 from the germline V gene are SQVTM and ANQGSEA.

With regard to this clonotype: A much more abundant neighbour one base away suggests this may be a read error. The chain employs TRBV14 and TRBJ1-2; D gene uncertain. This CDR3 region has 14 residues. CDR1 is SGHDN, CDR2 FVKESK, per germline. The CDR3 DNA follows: TGTGTCAGCAGCCCCCTTATTGGATCGGGTGGCTACACCTTC. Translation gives CVSSPLIGSGGYTF.

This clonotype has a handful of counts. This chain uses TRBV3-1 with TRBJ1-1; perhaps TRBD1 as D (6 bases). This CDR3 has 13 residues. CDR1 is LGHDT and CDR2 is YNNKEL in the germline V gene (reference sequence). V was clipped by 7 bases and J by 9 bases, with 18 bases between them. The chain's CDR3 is CASTNKDRPKAFF. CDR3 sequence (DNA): TGTGCCAGCACCAATAAGGACAGACCCAAAGCTTTCTTT.

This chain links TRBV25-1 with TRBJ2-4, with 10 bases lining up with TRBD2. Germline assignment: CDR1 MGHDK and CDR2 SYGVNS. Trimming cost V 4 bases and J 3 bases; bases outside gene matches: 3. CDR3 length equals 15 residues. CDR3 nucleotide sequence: TGTGCCAGCAGTGCCGCTAGCGGGGGCAAAAACATTCAGTACTTC. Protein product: CASSAASGGKNIQYF.

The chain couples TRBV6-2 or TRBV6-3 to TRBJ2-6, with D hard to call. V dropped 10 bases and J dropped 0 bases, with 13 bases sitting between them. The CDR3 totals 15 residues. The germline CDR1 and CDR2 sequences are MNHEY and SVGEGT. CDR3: CATQSFSSGANVLTF. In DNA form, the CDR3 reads TGTGCCACTCAATCCTTCAGCTCTGGGGCCAACGTCCTGACTTTC.

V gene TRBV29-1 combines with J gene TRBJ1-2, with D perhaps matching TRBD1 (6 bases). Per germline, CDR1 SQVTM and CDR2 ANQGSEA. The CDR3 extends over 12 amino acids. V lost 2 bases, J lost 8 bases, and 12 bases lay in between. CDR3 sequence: CSVERGAGGYTF. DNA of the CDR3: TGCAGCGTTGAAAGGGGGGCGGGAGGCTACACCTTC.

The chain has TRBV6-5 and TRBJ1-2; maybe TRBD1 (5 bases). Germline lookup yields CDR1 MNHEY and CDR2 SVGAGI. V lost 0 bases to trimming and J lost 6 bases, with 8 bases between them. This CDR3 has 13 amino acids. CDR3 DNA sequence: TGTGCCAGCAGTTACTCGTCAGGGAATGGCTACACCTTC. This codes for CASSYSSGNGYTF.

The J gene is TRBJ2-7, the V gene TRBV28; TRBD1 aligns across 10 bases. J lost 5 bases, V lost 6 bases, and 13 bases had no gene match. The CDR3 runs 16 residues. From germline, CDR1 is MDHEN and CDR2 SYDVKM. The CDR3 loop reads CASSTGQGRGIDEQYF. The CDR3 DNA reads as TGTGCCAGCAGCACGGGACAGGGGCGGGGGATAGACGAGCAGTACTTC.

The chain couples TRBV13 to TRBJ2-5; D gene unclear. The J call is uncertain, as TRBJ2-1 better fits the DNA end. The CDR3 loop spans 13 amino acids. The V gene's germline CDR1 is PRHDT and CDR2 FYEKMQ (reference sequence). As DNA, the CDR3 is TGTGCCAGCAGCTTTGACTTCGAAGAGACCCAGTTCTTC. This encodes CASSFDFEETQFF.

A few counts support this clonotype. Here the CDR3 reads CATSRDLSSYGYTF. The CDR3 DNA follows: TGTGCCACCAGCAGAGATCTTAGTTCATATGGCTACACCTTC. The V call is TRBV15, the J call TRBJ1-2, with D hard to call. Germline V gene sequence: CDR1 LNHNV, CDR2 YYDKDF (reference sequence). This CDR3 spans 14 amino acids. Trimming cost V 0 bases and J 5 bases, with 10 bases left between them.

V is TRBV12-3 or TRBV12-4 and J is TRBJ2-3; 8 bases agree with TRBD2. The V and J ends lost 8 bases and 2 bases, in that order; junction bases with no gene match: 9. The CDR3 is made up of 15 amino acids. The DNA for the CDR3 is TGTGCCAGCTCGGGAGGGGAGTCAAACACAGATACGCAGTATTTT. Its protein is CASSGGESNTDTQYF.

CDR3: CASSQLHGEEQYF. The DNA of the CDR3 is TGCGCCAGCAGCCAGCTGCACGGAGAGGAGCAGTACTTC. The rearrangement uses TRBV4-3 and TRBJ2-7, with D uncertain. Germline V lookup: CDR1 LGHNA, CDR2 YSLEER. This CDR3 has 13 amino acids. Between the trimmed V and J ends, which lost 3 bases and 7 bases, there was a span of 13 bases.

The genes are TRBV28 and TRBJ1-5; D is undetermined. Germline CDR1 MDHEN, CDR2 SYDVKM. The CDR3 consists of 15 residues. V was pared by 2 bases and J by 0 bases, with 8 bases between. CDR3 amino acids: CASSLPRHSNQPQHF. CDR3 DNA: TGTGCCAGCAGTTTACCAAGACATAGCAATCAGCCCCAGCATTTT.

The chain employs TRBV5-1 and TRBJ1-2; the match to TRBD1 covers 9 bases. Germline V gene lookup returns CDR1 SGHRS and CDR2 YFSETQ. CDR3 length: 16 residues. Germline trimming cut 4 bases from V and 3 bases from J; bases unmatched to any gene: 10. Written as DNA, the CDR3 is TGCGCCAGCAGCGAAGCCGGGACAGGGTTTTACTATGGCTACACCTTC. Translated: CASSEAGTGFYYGYTF.

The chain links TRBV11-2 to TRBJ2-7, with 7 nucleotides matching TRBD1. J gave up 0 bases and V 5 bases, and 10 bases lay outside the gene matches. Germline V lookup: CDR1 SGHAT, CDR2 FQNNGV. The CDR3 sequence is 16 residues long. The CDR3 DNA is TGTGCCAGCAGCGCAACCGGGACAGCAAACTCCTACGAGCAGTACTTC. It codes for CASSATGTANSYEQYF.

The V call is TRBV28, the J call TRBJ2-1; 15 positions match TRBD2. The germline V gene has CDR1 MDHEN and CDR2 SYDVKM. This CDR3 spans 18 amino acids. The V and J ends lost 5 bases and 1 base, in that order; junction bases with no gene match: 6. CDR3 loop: CASSTGTSGRTSYNEQFF. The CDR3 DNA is TGTGCCAGCAGTACCGGGACTAGCGGGAGGACTTCCTACAATGAGCAGTTCTTC.

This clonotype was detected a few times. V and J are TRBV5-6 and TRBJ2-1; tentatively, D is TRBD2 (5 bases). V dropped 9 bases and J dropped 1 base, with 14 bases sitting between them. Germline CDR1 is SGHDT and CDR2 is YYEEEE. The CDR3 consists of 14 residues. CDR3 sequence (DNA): TGTGCCACCCAGAGGGCGGGTTCCTACAATGAGCAGTTCTTC. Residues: CATQRAGSYNEQFF.

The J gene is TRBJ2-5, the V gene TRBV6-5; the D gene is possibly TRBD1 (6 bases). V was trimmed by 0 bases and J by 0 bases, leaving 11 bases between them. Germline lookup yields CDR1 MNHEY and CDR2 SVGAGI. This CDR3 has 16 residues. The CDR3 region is CASSYSTTGYQETQYF. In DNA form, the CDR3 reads TGTGCCAGCAGTTACTCCACTACAGGGTACCAAGAGACCCAGTACTTC.

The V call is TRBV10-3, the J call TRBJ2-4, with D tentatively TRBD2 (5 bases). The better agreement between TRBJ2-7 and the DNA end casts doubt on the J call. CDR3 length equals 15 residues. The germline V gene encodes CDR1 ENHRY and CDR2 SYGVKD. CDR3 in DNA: TGTGCCATCAGTGAGTCACGTGGACTTCTAAACGAGCAGTACTTC. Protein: CAISESRGLLNEQYF.

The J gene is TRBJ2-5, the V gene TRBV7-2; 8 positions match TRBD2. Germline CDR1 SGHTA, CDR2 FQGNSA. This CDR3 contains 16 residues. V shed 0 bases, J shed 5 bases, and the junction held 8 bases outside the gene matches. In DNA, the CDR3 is TGTGCCAGCAGCTTAGCGCGATTAGCGGGGATTGAGACCCAGTACTTC. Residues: CASSLARLAGIETQYF.

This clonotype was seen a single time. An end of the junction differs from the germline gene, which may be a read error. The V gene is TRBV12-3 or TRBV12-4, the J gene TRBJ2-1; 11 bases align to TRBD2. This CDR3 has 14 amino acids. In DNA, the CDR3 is TGTCCCAGCACCAAATTAGCGGGGGGGCTGGGTAAGTTCTTC. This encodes CPSTKLAGGLGKFF.

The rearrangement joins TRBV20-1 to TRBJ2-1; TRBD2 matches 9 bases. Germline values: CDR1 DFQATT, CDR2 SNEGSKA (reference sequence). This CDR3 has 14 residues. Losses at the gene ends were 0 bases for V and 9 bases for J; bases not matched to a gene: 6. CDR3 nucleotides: TGCAGTGCTAGAGAAGGCGGGGGGGCCGCTGAGCAGTTCTTC. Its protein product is CSAREGGGAAEQFF.

The CDR3 sequence: CASSKGRPGQNYGYTF. The CDR3 DNA reads as TGTGCCAGCAGTAAAGGGAGACCCGGACAGAACTATGGCTACACCTTC. The rearrangement uses TRBV6-2 or TRBV6-3 and TRBJ1-2, with D possibly TRBD1 on 6 matching bases. The CDR3 sequence is 16 residues long. V gave up 5 bases and J gave up 2 bases, with 18 bases separating them. Germline CDR1 MNHEY, CDR2 SVGEGT.

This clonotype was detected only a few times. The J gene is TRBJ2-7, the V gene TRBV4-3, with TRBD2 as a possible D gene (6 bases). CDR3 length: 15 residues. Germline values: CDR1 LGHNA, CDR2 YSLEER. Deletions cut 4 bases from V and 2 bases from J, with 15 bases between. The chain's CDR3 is CASSRLGTETYEQYF. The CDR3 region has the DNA TGCGCCAGCAGCCGCCTCGGGACTGAGACCTACGAGCAGTACTTC.

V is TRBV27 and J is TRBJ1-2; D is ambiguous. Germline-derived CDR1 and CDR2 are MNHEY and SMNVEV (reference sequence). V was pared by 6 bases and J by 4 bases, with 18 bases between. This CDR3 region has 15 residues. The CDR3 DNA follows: TGTGCCAGCAGCCACCACCTATCGGGTCCCTATGGCTACACCTTC. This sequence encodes CASSHHLSGPYGYTF.

CDR3 in DNA: TGTGCCACTGGGACTAGCGCCTACAATGAGCAGTTCTTC. Its translation: CATGTSAYNEQFF. The chain recombines TRBV7-9 with TRBJ2-1, with 10 nucleotides matching TRBD2. V dropped 10 bases and J dropped 2; count of bases not matched to a gene: 2. CDR1 is SEHNR, CDR2 FQNEAQ, per germline (reference sequence). CDR3 length equals 13 residues.

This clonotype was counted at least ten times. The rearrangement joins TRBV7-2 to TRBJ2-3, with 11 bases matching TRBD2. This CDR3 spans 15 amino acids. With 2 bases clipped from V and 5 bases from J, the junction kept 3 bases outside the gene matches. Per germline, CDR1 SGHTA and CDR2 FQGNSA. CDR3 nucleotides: TGTGCCAGCAGCTTACTAGCGGGGGGAATAGATACGCAGTATTTT. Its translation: CASSLLAGGIDTQYF.

CDR3 nucleotides: TGTGCCAGCAGCTCCTGGCGGGGGTACCAAGAGACCCAGTACTTC. Translated: CASSSWRGYQETQYF. The V and J genes are TRBV7-2 and TRBJ2-5; 7 nucleotides align to TRBD2. The CDR3 covers 15 residues. Germline assignment: CDR1 SGHTA and CDR2 FQGNSA. The ends lost 4 bases at V and 0 bases at J; junction bases unmatched: 5.

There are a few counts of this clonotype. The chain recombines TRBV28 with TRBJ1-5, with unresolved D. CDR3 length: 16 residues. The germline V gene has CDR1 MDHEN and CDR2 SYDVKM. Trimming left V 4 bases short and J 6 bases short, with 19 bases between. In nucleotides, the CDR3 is TGTGCCAGCAGTTCTTACCGGGAAAAGAGGTCTCAGCCCCAGCATTTT. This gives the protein CASSSYREKRSQPQHF.

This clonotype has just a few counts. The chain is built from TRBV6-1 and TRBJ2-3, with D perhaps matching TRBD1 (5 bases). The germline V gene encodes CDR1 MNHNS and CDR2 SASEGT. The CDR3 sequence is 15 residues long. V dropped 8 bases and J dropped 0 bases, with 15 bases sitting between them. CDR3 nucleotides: TGTGCCAGCGACCGCCTAAAGGGGAGCACAGATACGCAGTATTTT. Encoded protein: CASDRLKGSTDTQYF.